This passage covers 16 T cell receptor beta chains from one sample sequenced in a study of regulatory T cells in long-lasting Graves disease. According to the study, TCR beta libraries were built with iRepertoire HTBI primers and CDR3-region Arm-PCR. Each CDR3 protein is one row after TCRdb ran MiXCR on the multiplex PCR reads. The profile shows about 470,000 distinct CDR3 sequences, 15% of them singletons. As to time point: newly diagnosed GD, antithyroid drugs for less than 3 months. TCR sequences were obtained from RNA taken from PBMCs. A further study also used this sample, focusing on T cells in Graves' hyperthyroidism and ophthalmopathy.

Sequencing was performed on peripheral blood mononuclear cells (PBMCs), taken at new diagnosis, from a patient treated with antithyroid drugs. These receptors were obtained from a woman between 25 and 40 years old with Graves disease.

This clonotype was seen only a few times. The V call is TRBV11-2, the J call TRBJ1-1, with D perhaps TRBD1 (6 bases). The CDR3 loop spans 16 amino acids. Germline-derived CDR1 and CDR2 are SGHAT and FQNNGV. With 2 bases removed from V and 6 bases from J, the gap between germline ends came to 19 bases. CDR3 sequence (DNA): TGTGCCAGCAGCTTATTCCAGGGGAGGTGGAAGGCTGAAGCTTTCTTT. Translated: CASSLFQGRWKAEAFF.

The rearrangement uses TRBV5-1 and TRBJ2-5, with TRBD1 matching over 10 bases. This CDR3 is 14 amino acids long. V lost 5 bases, J lost 1 base, and 2 bases stayed unmatched. Germline values: CDR1 SGHRS, CDR2 YFSETQ. In DNA, the CDR3 is TGCGCCAGCAGGCGGACAGGGGGCCAAGAGACCCAGTACTTC. It specifies CASRRTGGQETQYF.

Concerning this clonotype itself: Given a much more abundant clone one base away, this may be a read error. This chain connects TRBV11-3 to TRBJ2-5, with D possibly TRBD1 on 5 matching bases. In germline, CDR1 is SGHNT, CDR2 YENEEA. Trimming removed 3 bases from V and 11 bases from J, with 19 bases in between. This CDR3 comprises 14 residues. The CDR3 nucleotides read TGTGCCAGCAGCTTCTCGGGTAAGGACAATGAGCAGTACTTC. As protein: CASSFSGKDNEQYF.

This clonotype was observed a few times. The V gene is TRBV6-2 or TRBV6-3, the J gene TRBJ2-1; 10 nucleotides align to TRBD2. Germline V CDR1 and CDR2: MNHEY, SVGEGT. J lost 3 bases, V lost 7 bases, and 9 bases had no gene match. This CDR3 has 16 residues. The CDR3 sequence is CASTETPSGSYNEQFF. The CDR3 bases are TGTGCCAGCACCGAAACGCCTAGCGGGAGCTACAATGAGCAGTTCTTC.

This chain joins TRBV19 and TRBJ2-6, with TRBD1 as a possible D gene (5 bases). The CDR3 consists of 15 residues. V was trimmed by 8 bases and J by 1 base, leaving 12 bases between them. Germline V gives CDR1 LNHDA, CDR2 SQIVND (reference sequence). CDR3 sequence (DNA): TGTGCCAGTCGGACATTGGGTTCTGGGGCCAACGTCCTGACTTTC. Translation gives CASRTLGSGANVLTF.

This clonotype was detected only a few times. A much bigger clone sits one base away, suggesting this may be a read error. The chain links TRBV28 to TRBJ2-3, with 8 bases that match TRBD2. Germline trimming cut 6 bases from V and 6 bases from J; bases unmatched to any gene: 17. This CDR3 contains 17 residues. Per the germline V gene, CDR1 is MDHEN and CDR2 is SYDVKM. CDR3 loop: CASRDKGPAGERDTQYF. The CDR3, as DNA: TGTGCCAGCAGGGATAAGGGACCAGCGGGAGAGAGGGATACGCAGTATTTT.

The table lists this clonotype with a few counts. V is TRBV5-1 and J is TRBJ2-2; unclear D gene. The V end lost 4 bases, the J end lost 5 bases, and 18 bases lay between the germline ends. From germline, CDR1 is SGHRS and CDR2 YFSETQ. This CDR3 has 16 residues. CDR3 DNA sequence: TGCGCCAGCAGCCCAGGCTCCAGGACGGGTACCGGGGAGCTGTTTTTT. Translated, it gives CASSPGSRTGTGELFF.

In this sample, this clonotype turned up many times. The rearrangement links TRBV5-1 to TRBJ2-7; the D gene could be TRBD1 or TRBD2 (6 bases each). CDR1 is SGHRS and CDR2 is YFSETQ in the germline V gene. The CDR3 loop spans 15 amino acids. The V end lost 2 bases, the J end lost 4 bases, and 16 bases lay between the germline ends. CDR3 residues: CASSLGGIFAYEQYF. CDR3 nucleotides: TGCGCCAGCAGCTTAGGGGGGATCTTCGCTTACGAGCAGTACTTC.

This clonotype was recorded at least ten times. The CDR3 DNA sequence: TGTGCCAGCAGTGAAACTAGCGGGAGCTCCTACGAGCAGTACTTC. Translating it yields CASSETSGSSYEQYF. This chain joins TRBV6-1 and TRBJ2-7; TRBD2 matches 11 bases. V lost 2 bases and J lost 0; bases outside the gene matches: 0. In germline, CDR1 is MNHNS, CDR2 SASEGT. There are 15 residues in the CDR3.

This clonotype came up many times. DNA for the CDR3: TGCAGTGCCGTGGACACGGCCTATGGCTACACCTTC. It specifies CSAVDTAYGYTF. The chain is built from TRBV20-1 and TRBJ1-2, with a weak D call TRBD1 (5 bases). V lost 6 bases and J 4 bases, leaving 12 bases between the germline ends. The length of the CDR3 is 12 residues. Germline V CDR1 and CDR2: DFQATT, SNEGSKA (reference sequence).

This clonotype was observed at least ten times. The V call is TRBV20-1, the J call TRBJ2-7; D is tentatively TRBD1 or TRBD2 (5 bases each). In germline, CDR1 is DFQATT, CDR2 SNEGSKA (reference sequence). The length of the CDR3 is 13 residues. V shed 0 bases and J shed 4 bases, with 10 bases lying between them. The CDR3 DNA follows: TGCAGTGCTAGAGATGGCAGGGAGTACGAGCAGTACTTC. Its protein is CSARDGREYEQYF.

This chain uses TRBV20-1 with TRBJ1-1, with TRBD1 as a possible D gene (6 bases). The CDR3 spans 13 residues. Trimming shortened V by 1 base and J by 5 bases, and 11 bases separated the two germline ends. Germline lookup yields CDR1 DFQATT and CDR2 SNEGSKA (reference sequence). The CDR3 DNA reads TGCAGTGCTAGAGCTTGGGGGCGAACTGAAGCTTTCTTT. Its protein is CSARAWGRTEAFF.

This clonotype was detected a few times. V usage is TRBV7-3 and J usage is TRBJ2-7; 14 bases agree with TRBD2. Germline V gene lookup returns CDR1 SGHTA and CDR2 FQGTGA. The CDR3 covers 15 residues. Germline trimming cut 2 bases from V and 7 bases from J; bases unmatched to any gene: 4. The CDR3 nucleotides read TGTGCCAGCAGCTTAGGGACTAGCGGGAGTGAGGAGCAGTACTTC. This gives the protein CASSLGTSGSEEQYF.

This clonotype showed up many times. Here the CDR3 reads CAWHTGELFF. CDR3 bases: TGTGCCTGGCACACCGGGGAGCTGTTTTTT. The chain carries TRBV30 and TRBJ2-2, with D unclear. V dropped 5 bases and J dropped 3 bases, with 1 base sitting between them. This CDR3 has 10 amino acids. CDR1 is GTSNPN and CDR2 is SVGIG in the germline V gene (reference sequence).

This clonotype was found many times. The chain carries TRBV12-3 or TRBV12-4 and TRBJ2-7; TRBD1 aligns across 8 bases. The CDR3 is 14 residues long. J lost 0 bases, V lost 6 bases, and 4 bases had no gene match. The CDR3 DNA reads as TGTGCCAGCAGGGGGACAGGACTCTCCTACGAGCAGTACTTC. Translation: CASRGTGLSYEQYF.

This clonotype was detected a few times. The chain has TRBV2 and TRBJ2-3, with 11 bases matching TRBD2. CDR1 is SNHLY and CDR2 is FYNNEI in the germline V gene. The CDR3 has 14 residues. Trimming at V came to 11 bases and at J to 4 bases, leaving 8 bases not matched to a gene. CDR3 sequence reads: CAGLLAGVPDTQYF. DNA for the CDR3: TGTGCCGGATTACTAGCGGGAGTTCCAGATACGCAGTATTTT. Based on the CDR3 plus reference TRBV2 and TRBJ2-3, the full variable domain is EPEVTQTPSHQVTQMGQEVILRCVPISNHLYFYWYRQILGQKVEFLVSFYNNEISEKSEIFDDQFSVERPDGSNFTLKIRSTKLEDSAMYFCAGLLAGVPDTQYFGPGTRLTVL.